Following are 14 T cell receptor beta chains from one sample sequenced in a study of CD8+ T cells in alopecia areata. Following RNA extraction, reverse transcription yielded cDNA that acted as the sequencing template. Profiled with immunoSEQ multiplex PCR; TCRdb holds only in-frame clones, not every one. The table shows some 44,000 clones, with roughly 90% occurring only once. Treatment meaning: oral pan-JAK inhibitor, 5-10 mg twice daily. This sample comprised CD8+ T cells sorted from blood, obtained at week 24, from a patient treated with tofacitinib. Source of these receptors: a human donor with alopecia areata.

This chain uses TRBV7-9 with TRBJ1-5; D gene unclear. The CDR3 loop spans 15 amino acids. With 5 bases removed from V and 4 bases from J, the gap between germline ends came to 15 bases. Germline CDR1 is SEHNR and CDR2 is FQNEAQ (reference sequence). The CDR3, as DNA: TGTGCCAGCAGCCGCGAGAAACCTTCAAATCAGCCCCAGCATTTT. Its translation: CASSREKPSNQPQHF.

The chain uses TRBV7-6 and TRBJ2-1, with unresolved D. This CDR3 spans 13 amino acids. Germline loops: CDR1 SGHVS, CDR2 FNYEAQ. Trimming took 2 bases from V and 7 from J, leaving 9 bases between them. The CDR3 is CASSLYVRNEQFF. CDR3 sequence (DNA): TGTGCCAGCAGCTTATATGTTCGGAATGAGCAGTTCTTC.

The genes are TRBV11-3 and TRBJ1-2; D is undetermined. The V end was cut by 4 bases, the J end by 4 bases, with 22 bases between. Germline CDR1 SGHNT, CDR2 YENEEA. The CDR3 sequence is 17 residues long. The CDR3 here is CASSSVVDLGKIYGYTF. The CDR3 DNA is TGTGCCAGCAGCTCAGTCGTCGATCTCGGAAAGATCTATGGCTACACCTTC. Based on the CDR3 plus reference TRBV11-3 and TRBJ1-2, the full variable domain is EAGVVQSPRYKIIEKKQPVAFWCNPISGHNTLYWYLQNLGQGPELLIRYENEEAVDDSQLPKDRFSAERLKGVDSTLKIQPAELGDSAVYLCASSSVVDLGKIYGYTFGSGTRLTVV.

The chain has TRBV23-1 and TRBJ2-2; perhaps D is TRBD1 or TRBD2 (5 bases each). TRBV23-1 belongs to the ORF category, with a function that is uncertain. The length of the CDR3 is 17 residues. V lost 0 bases, J lost 4 bases, and 15 bases lay in between. The CDR3 DNA reads as TGCGCCAGCAGTCAATCGAATCGGGACGGCTTCACCGGGGAGCTGTTTTTT. Encoded protein: CASSQSNRDGFTGELFF.

CDR3 DNA sequence: TGTGCCAGCAGTTGGACTAGCGGGTCCCAAGAGACCCAGTACTTC. Translated, it gives CASSWTSGSQETQYF. The rearrangement links TRBV7-6 to TRBJ2-5, with TRBD2 identical over 11 bases. The ends lost 6 bases at V and 1 base at J; junction bases unmatched: 4. CDR1 is SGHVS, CDR2 FNYEAQ, per germline. CDR3 length: 15 residues.

The chain carries TRBV21-1 and TRBJ2-7. TRBV21-1 constitutes a pseudogene. This CDR3 spans 14 amino acids. CDR3 coding DNA: TGTGCCAGCAGCAAAGTAAAGGGAACCTACGAGCAGTACTTC. This encodes CASSKVKGTYEQYF.

V gene TRBV4-1 combines with J gene TRBJ2-7, with D unclear. V was pared by 2 bases and J by 0 bases, with 5 bases between. The CDR3 has 13 amino acids. Germline values: CDR1 MGHRA, CDR2 YSYEKL. The CDR3 spells CASSQLFSYEQYF. The DNA for the CDR3 is TGCGCCAGCAGCCAACTTTTCTCCTACGAGCAGTACTTC.

V gene TRBV4-3 combines with J gene TRBJ2-7; TRBD1 is a possible D gene (5 bases). Germline-derived CDR1 and CDR2 are LGHNA and YSLEER. The CDR3 runs 16 residues. V was shortened by 0 bases and J by 0 bases, with 12 bases between the two germline ends. As DNA, the CDR3 is TGCGCCAGCAGCCAAGATCGAGCGCAGGGCTCCTACGAGCAGTACTTC. It encodes CASSQDRAQGSYEQYF.

On this clone itself: Distinct nucleotide sequences in the sample also encode this CDR3. The chain couples TRBV10-3 to TRBJ2-7; D remains ambiguous. V was cut by 3 bases and J by 5 bases, with 11 bases left in between. The CDR3 length is 13 residues. In germline, CDR1 is ENHRY, CDR2 SYGVKD. The chain's CDR3 is CAISDLQLNEQYF. The CDR3 DNA reads as TGTGCCATCAGTGATCTACAGCTCAACGAGCAGTACTTC.

This clone showed up just once. This chain connects TRBV27 to TRBJ2-1, with 7 bases matching TRBD1. Looked up from germline, CDR1 is MNHEY and CDR2 is SMNVEV (reference sequence). The CDR3 has 15 amino acids. The trim removed 4 bases at V and 0 bases at J, leaving 3 bases unmatched. DNA of the CDR3: TGTGCCAGCAGTTCCTGGGACAGCTCCTACAATGAGCAGTTCTTC. Translated, it gives CASSSWDSSYNEQFF.

The chain combines TRBV4-2 with TRBJ1-4; D might be TRBD1 (5 bases). CDR3 size: 18 residues. Looked up from germline, CDR1 is LGHNA and CDR2 is YNFKEQ. V was cut by 0 bases and J by 0 bases, with 14 bases left in between. For the CDR3, the DNA is TGTGCCAGCAGCCAAGATCCCCAGGGCCTTTCAACTAATGAAAAACTGTTTTTT. Its translation: CASSQDPQGLSTNEKLFF.

The chain recombines TRBV13 with TRBJ2-5; possible D gene TRBD1, 6 bases. Germline CDR1 PRHDT, CDR2 FYEKMQ (reference sequence). The CDR3 is 14 amino acids. The V and J ends lost 1 base and 7 bases respectively, with 13 bases between them. In DNA, the CDR3 is TGTGCCAGCAGCTTAGATCCAGGGGAAGGGACCCAGTACTTC. This codes for CASSLDPGEGTQYF. The complete variable domain, with remaining parts taken from reference TRBV13 and TRBJ2-5, reads AAGVIQSPRHLIKEKRETATLKCYPIPRHDTVYWYQQGPGQDPQFLISFYEKMQSDKGSIPDRFSAQQFSDYHSELNMSSLELGDSALYFCASSLDPGEGTQYFGPGTRLLVL.

The CDR3 sequence is CASSQGEYNEQFF. The CDR3 DNA follows: TGCGCCAGCAGCCAAGGAGAATACAATGAGCAGTTCTTC. The V call is TRBV4-3, the J call TRBJ2-1; D is ambiguous. CDR1 and CDR2 from the germline V gene are LGHNA and YSLEER. V was shortened by 1 base and J by 4 bases, with 5 bases between the two germline ends. This CDR3 region has 13 residues.

The chain is built from TRBV7-3 and TRBJ2-3; no clear D gene. V lost 6 bases to trimming and J lost 6 bases, with 13 bases between them. CDR1 is SGHTA and CDR2 is FQGTGA in the germline V gene. The CDR3 consists of 13 residues. The CDR3 nucleotides are TGTGCCAGCAGTGACCCTACGGCGGATACGCAGTATTTT. Translating it yields CASSDPTADTQYF.